Each of the 27 T cell receptor beta chains below was sequenced from the same sample in a study of T cells in Graves' hyperthyroidism and ophthalmopathy. Amplified TCR beta CDR3 regions derived from RNA transcripts. The TCR CDR3 first-round RT-PCR relied on the HTBI primer set. TCRdb independently ran MiXCR on the multiplex PCR reads; one entry per CDR3 protein. The profile covers about 420,000 distinct CDR3 sequences, with 15% to 18% appearing a single time and around an eighth taken by the ten largest. Sequencing was done on a sample of blood. The receptors stem from a woman aged 18-29 years with Graves' hyperthyroidism.

This clonotype was counted a few times. The chain recombines TRBV9 with TRBJ1-2; 8 nucleotides agree with TRBD1. The CDR3 runs to 15 residues. The germline V gene has CDR1 SGDLS and CDR2 YYNGEE. V was pared by 5 bases and J by 3 bases, with 9 bases of the junction left unmatched. CDR3 in amino acids: CASRKRTGNDYGYTF. In nucleotides, the CDR3 is TGTGCCAGCAGAAAGAGGACAGGGAATGACTATGGCTACACCTTC.

This clonotype was recorded at least ten times. Mismatch with germline at one junction end may stem from a read error. The chain has TRBV2 and TRBJ2-4; a weak D match, TRBD1 (5 bases). CDR3 length: 11 amino acids. The V gene's germline CDR1 is SNHLY and CDR2 FYNNEI. CDR3 bases: TGCGGTTGGGGCCCGAACGACATTCAGTACTTC. This encodes CGWGPNDIQYF. The full variable domain, in which reference TRBV2 and TRBJ2-4 provide the parts outside the CDR3, is EPEVTQTPSHQVTQMGQEVILRCVPISNHLYFYWYRQILGQKVEFLVSFYNNEISEKSEIFDDQFSVERPDGSNFTLKIRSTKLEDSAMYFCGWGPNDIQYFGAGTRLSVL.

This chain links TRBV10-1 with TRBJ1-2, with a possible D match to TRBD1 (6 bases). Per germline, CDR1 WNHNN and CDR2 SYGVQD (reference sequence). V lost 5 bases to trimming and J lost 2 bases, with 15 bases between them. The CDR3 has 15 residues. DNA of the CDR3: TGCGCCAGCAGTCCTACAGGGTTTCCCAACTATGGCTACACCTTC. Its translation: CASSPTGFPNYGYTF.

This clonotype occurred many times. The rearrangement links TRBV5-1 to TRBJ1-1, with a possible D match to TRBD1 (5 bases). V lost 2 bases and J lost 0, with 14 bases in between. CDR1 and CDR2 from the germline V gene are SGHRS and YFSETQ. The CDR3 length is 16 residues. CDR3 protein: CASSLGAGAMNTEAFF. The CDR3 coding sequence is TGCGCCAGCAGCTTAGGGGCCGGGGCCATGAACACTGAAGCTTTCTTT.

V is TRBV4-1 and J is TRBJ2-1; 8 nucleotides align to TRBD2. V trimming: 0 bases; J trimming: 7 bases; junction bases outside the gene matches: 8. The CDR3 covers 16 residues. Per germline, CDR1 MGHRA and CDR2 YSYEKL. The chain's CDR3 is CASSQDRSGTRNEQFF. CDR3 bases: TGCGCCAGCAGCCAAGATAGGAGCGGGACTAGAAATGAGCAGTTCTTC.

This clonotype was detected once. V gene TRBV19 combines with J gene TRBJ1-5, with 8 bases aligning to TRBD1. The CDR3 extends over 16 amino acids. The J segment lost 6 bases and the V segment lost 2 bases, leaving 9 bases of the junction unmatched. Germline-derived CDR1 and CDR2 are LNHDA and SQIVND (reference sequence). CDR3 region: CASSIPRQGTSQPQHF. CDR3 bases: TGTGCCAGTAGTATACCCCGACAGGGGACTTCTCAGCCCCAGCATTTT.

The J gene is TRBJ1-5, the V gene TRBV24-1; 11 bases are shared with TRBD1. Germline V lookup: CDR1 KGHDR, CDR2 SFDVKD. CDR3 length: 15 amino acids. The junction had 5 bases not matched to a gene; V was cut back by 7 bases and J by 4 bases. CDR3 sequence reads: CATSGTGGGNQPQHF. In DNA, the CDR3 is TGTGCCACCAGCGGGACAGGGGGTGGAAATCAGCCCCAGCATTTT.

Many counts were recorded for this clonotype. V is TRBV6-1 and J is TRBJ2-7; the match to TRBD1 covers 11 bases. J was trimmed by 5 bases and V by 5 bases; bases with no gene match: 5. The CDR3 has 14 amino acids. CDR1 and CDR2 (germline): MNHNS, SASEGT. The CDR3 protein is CASSWGQGVDEQYF. In DNA, the CDR3 is TGTGCCAGCAGTTGGGGACAGGGGGTCGACGAGCAGTACTTC.

This clonotype was seen ten or more times. V and J are TRBV2 and TRBJ1-2, with D possibly TRBD1 on 6 matching bases. The CDR3 covers 12 residues. Trimming removed 4 bases from V and 7 bases from J, with 10 bases in between. Germline CDR1 SNHLY, CDR2 FYNNEI. The CDR3 DNA sequence: TGTGCCAGCAGTGCACAGGGAATTGGCTACACCTTC. It yields the protein CASSAQGIGYTF.

The V call is TRBV15, the J call TRBJ1-2; no clear D. The CDR3 is 15 amino acids. Deletions cut 5 bases from V and 7 bases from J, with 20 bases between. Per the germline V gene, CDR1 is LNHNV and CDR2 is YYDKDF (reference sequence). CDR3 DNA: TGTGCCACCAGCCCCGCGATGTCAGTCGGCATTGGCTACACCTTC. This translates into CATSPAMSVGIGYTF. The full variable domain, its missing parts supplied by reference TRBV15 and TRBJ1-2, is DAMVIQNPRYQVTQFGKPVTLSCSQTLNHNVMYWYQQKSSQAPKLLFHYYDKDFNNEADTPDNFQSRRPNTSFCFLDIRSPGLGDTAMYLCATSPAMSVGIGYTFGSGTRLTVV.

This sequence joins TRBV28 and TRBJ1-5, with D possibly TRBD1 on 6 matching bases. With 6 bases removed from V and 10 bases from J, the gap between germline ends came to 16 bases. The CDR3 sequence is 13 residues long. Germline values: CDR1 MDHEN, CDR2 SYDVKM. The CDR3 loop reads CASSLQGPGPQHF. The CDR3 DNA follows: TGTGCCAGCAGCCTCCAGGGGCCCGGACCCCAGCATTTT.

This clonotype has a count of ten or more. J is TRBJ2-1 and V is TRBV3-1; 12 positions match TRBD2. The CDR3 is 19 residues long. V dropped 0 bases and J dropped 4; count of bases not matched to a gene: 10. Germline-derived CDR1 and CDR2 are LGHDT and YNNKEL (reference sequence). The CDR3 sequence: CASSQDGLAGGPVYNEQFF. CDR3 bases: TGTGCCAGCAGCCAAGATGGGCTAGCGGGAGGGCCCGTATACAATGAGCAGTTCTTC.

Ten or more counts support this clonotype. The chain uses TRBV6-1 and TRBJ1-1, with TRBD1 as a possible D gene (5 bases). Trimming stripped 11 bases from V and 3 bases from J, with 22 bases between. The CDR3 spans 15 residues. Germline V gene lookup returns CDR1 MNHNS and CDR2 SASEGT. The CDR3: CASGAARVQDTEAFF. In DNA, the CDR3 is TGTGCCTCCGGGGCAGCCCGGGTGCAGGACACTGAAGCTTTCTTT.

The chain uses TRBV24-1 and TRBJ2-7; no reliable D call. CDR1 KGHDR and CDR2 SFDVKD come from the germline V gene. Trimming stripped 6 bases from V and 6 bases from J, with 8 bases between. This CDR3 is built from 11 residues. Written as DNA, the CDR3 is TGTGCCACCAGTCAAGCTCGCGAGCAGTACTTC. This codes for CATSQAREQYF.

This clonotype has ten or more counts. The chain has TRBV5-1 and TRBJ2-7, with 9 bases lining up with TRBD1. Germline V gene sequence: CDR1 SGHRS, CDR2 YFSETQ. J gave up 7 bases and V 0 bases, and 5 bases lay outside the gene matches. There are 14 residues in the CDR3. In nucleotides, the CDR3 is TGCGCCAGCAGCTTGGCCATGGGACAGGGTGAGCAGTACTTC. This translates into CASSLAMGQGEQYF.

This clonotype was seen a single time. The J gene is TRBJ2-6, the V gene TRBV6-1; D uncertain. The V end was cut by 8 bases, the J end by 0 bases, with 11 bases between. Germline V gene sequence: CDR1 MNHNS, CDR2 SASEGT. The CDR3 runs 15 residues. CDR3 sequence: CASPRRCSGANVLTF. Here the CDR3 DNA reads TGTGCCAGCCCTCGGCGTTGCTCTGGGGCCAACGTCCTGACTTTC.

This clonotype was seen a few times. The chain has TRBV3-1 and TRBJ1-5; no reliable D call. This CDR3 spans 15 amino acids. V shed 0 bases and J shed 3 bases, with 9 bases lying between them. CDR1 and CDR2 from the germline V gene are LGHDT and YNNKEL (reference sequence). CDR3 coding DNA: TGTGCCAGCAGCCAAGAATGGACCGACAATCAGCCCCAGCATTTT. Amino acids: CASSQEWTDNQPQHF. The variable domain in full, completed from reference TRBV3-1 and TRBJ1-5, reads DTAVSQTPKYLVTQMGNDKSIKCEQNLGHDTMYWYKQDSKKFLKIMFSYNNKELIINETVPNRFSPKSPDKAHLNLHINSLELGDSAVYFCASSQEWTDNQPQHFGDGTRLSIL.

In this sample, this clonotype turned up a few times. The chain uses TRBV7-9 and TRBJ2-7, with D unresolved. Germline V gene sequence: CDR1 SEHNR, CDR2 FQNEAQ (reference sequence). The V gene lost 1 base and the J gene lost 0 bases, with 10 bases spanning the gap. This CDR3 contains 15 residues. CDR3 sequence (DNA): TGTGCCAGCAGCTTAGGCGGCATGAGCTCCTACGAGCAGTACTTC. The encoded protein is CASSLGGMSSYEQYF.

The chain joins TRBV6-5 to TRBJ2-7; possible D gene TRBD1, 5 bases. Germline CDR1 is MNHEY and CDR2 is SVGAGI. Trimming removed 4 bases at V and 3 bases at J, with 16 bases between. This CDR3 is built from 15 residues. CDR3 nucleotide sequence: TGTGCCAGCAGTTCTGCTGGGGCAGGTGGCTACGAGCAGTACTTC. Translation: CASSSAGAGGYEQYF.

This clonotype came up many times. J is TRBJ1-4 and V is TRBV5-1; the D gene is possibly TRBD1 (5 bases). Between the trimmed V and J ends, which lost 0 bases and 8 bases, there was a span of 23 bases. Germline CDR1 reads SGHRS; CDR2 reads YFSETQ. This CDR3 has 18 amino acids. CDR3 DNA sequence: TGCGCCAGCAGCTTGGCTGGGGTCCCAGGGAGGCATCGGGAAAAACTGTTTTTT. As protein: CASSLAGVPGRHREKLFF.

This clonotype came up many times. The chain uses TRBV6-1 and TRBJ2-7, with D uncertain. With 4 bases removed from V and 2 bases from J, the gap between germline ends came to 3 bases. The CDR3 covers 11 residues. Germline values: CDR1 MNHNS, CDR2 SASEGT. CDR3 loop: CASSVPYEQYF. The CDR3 DNA follows: TGTGCCAGCAGTGTACCCTACGAGCAGTACTTC.

This clonotype came up many times. CDR3 region: CASSPRESLNQPQHF. CDR3 coding DNA: TGTGCCAGCAGCCCTAGGGAGAGCCTAAACCAGCCCCAGCATTTT. This sequence joins TRBV7-2 and TRBJ1-5, with D unresolved. The CDR3 contains 15 residues. The germline gives CDR1 SGHTA, CDR2 FQGNSA. The V end lost 5 bases, the J end lost 7 bases, and 18 bases lay between the germline ends.

This chain links TRBV6-2 or TRBV6-3 with TRBJ1-6; D gene uncertain. CDR3 length: 15 amino acids. Germline CDR1 and CDR2: MNHEY and SVGEGT. The V end lost 0 bases, the J end lost 9 bases, and 12 bases lay between the germline ends. CDR3 in amino acids: CASSYSTELGSPLHF. CDR3 DNA sequence: TGTGCCAGCAGTTACTCGACGGAGCTCGGTTCACCCCTCCACTTT.

This clonotype showed up just a few times. This chain joins TRBV5-1 and TRBJ2-7; D perhaps matches TRBD1 (5 bases). This CDR3 region has 16 residues. V lost 1 base to trimming and J lost 4 bases, with 18 bases between them. Germline V gene data show CDR1 as SGHRS and CDR2 as YFSETQ. The CDR3 DNA sequence: TGCGCCAGCAGCTTGTATTCCCCACCAGGGCAGTACGAGCAGTACTTC. It codes for CASSLYSPPGQYEQYF.

This clonotype was counted many times. This chain uses TRBV20-1 with TRBJ1-1; D is unclear. Germline loops: CDR1 DFQATT, CDR2 SNEGSKA (reference sequence). The CDR3 spans 13 residues. Trimming cost V 5 bases and J 1 base, with 11 bases left between them. The CDR3 loop is CSAHYSANTEAFF. CDR3 coding DNA: TGCAGTGCTCACTATTCAGCGAACACTGAAGCTTTCTTT.

This clonotype showed up many times. The chain couples TRBV20-1 to TRBJ2-3, with 11 bases aligning to TRBD2. The V segment lost 5 bases and the J segment 2 bases; nucleotides outside the gene matches: 9. The V gene's germline CDR1 is DFQATT and CDR2 SNEGSKA (reference sequence). The CDR3 extends over 16 amino acids. Here the CDR3 DNA reads TGCAGTGCTCCCCATCGACTAGCGGGGTACACAGATACGCAGTATTTT. Residues: CSAPHRLAGYTDTQYF.

This clonotype appeared many times. The J gene is TRBJ2-7, the V gene TRBV7-9; D unresolved. CDR3 length: 11 amino acids. Germline lookup yields CDR1 SEHNR and CDR2 FQNEAQ (reference sequence). Trimming removed 1 base from V and 7 bases from J, with 5 bases in between. The DNA of the CDR3 is TGTGCCAGCAGCTTAGGGCAGGAGCAGTACTTC. This encodes CASSLGQEQYF.